This T cell receptor (beta chain) was identified during a study of blood T cell repertoires in COVID-19. Study in general: Sources were T cells, B-cell-depleted T cells, or PBMCs; the material itself was cDNA or gDNA.

Germline lookup yields CDR1 KGHSH and CDR2 LQKENI. The V gene lost 2 bases and the J gene lost 1 base, with 8 bases spanning the gap. The CDR3 totals 14 residues. The repertoire was sequenced with immunoSEQ multiplex PCR; TCRdb's copy has only in-frame clones and lacks some. The sample consists of some 400,000 clones, 90% of them appearing once. Comment on this clone: The sample contains more than one DNA sequence encoding this CDR3.

Sequencing input: peripheral blood. This clonotype was sampled from a man between 18 and 29 years old with active or convalescent COVID-19. V gene TRBV18 combines with J gene TRBJ1-1; D is undetermined. The CDR3, as DNA: TGTGCCAGCTCACCAAGACAAGGGAACACTGAAGCTTTCTTT. This sequence encodes CASSPRQGNTEAFF.